This T cell receptor beta chain came from a study of T cells in Graves' hyperthyroidism and ophthalmopathy. Regarding the study as a whole: Most expanded thyroid clonotypes above 0.001 also appeared in blood.

RNA transcripts were the template for amplifying TCR beta CDR3 regions. A first-round RT-PCR of the TCR CDR3 used the HTBI primer set. TCRdb independently ran MiXCR on the multiplex PCR reads; one entry per CDR3 protein. Altogether around 420,000 distinct CDR3 sequences are present, roughly 13% being singletons, with the ten largest covering approximately 5.8%. Concerning this clonotype: Antigen unknown.

The study based diagnoses on clinical symptoms, serum thyroxine and TRAb, thyroid ultrasound and orbital computed tomography. This receptor was obtained from a young woman with Graves' hyperthyroidism. Sequencing used blood.

The chain's CDR3 is CAIRPGAGGTSGSGNVYNEQFF. The CDR3 coding sequence is TGTGCCATTAGGCCGGGGGCTGGCGGGACTAGCGGGAGCGGAAACGTCTACAATGAGCAGTTCTTC. The chain has TRBV10-3 and TRBJ2-1, with 14 bases aligning to TRBD2. CDR3 length: 22 amino acids. V gave up 9 bases and J gave up 3 bases; unmatched junction bases: 25. Germline CDR1 reads ENHRY; CDR2 reads SYGVKD.